This TCR beta chain was found in a study of blood T cell repertoires in COVID-19. Study in general: The samples span acute and convalescent COVID-19 from the United States, Italy and Spain. T cells, B-cell-depleted T cells, or PBMCs supplied cDNA or gDNA.

In the source study's methods: Nucleated cell counts were estimated from reference gene primer amplification. Profiling relied on immunoSEQ multiplex PCR, and the TCRdb table lists in-frame clones only, not all of them. Clonal size and the V and J genes are those of that table, whereas D and trimming came from the DNA. The data show some 220,000 clones, with 75% to 85% seen just once and about 4.8% held by the top ten. Seattle's cohort entered during active infection and was followed longitudinally. Germline-derived CDR1 and CDR2 are MNHEY and SMNVEV (reference sequence). V was clipped by 7 bases and J by 6 bases, with 12 bases between them. This CDR3 is built from 12 residues. In its sample, this clone was seen a few times.

What was sequenced was peripheral blood. The TCR was taken from a woman aged 65 to 85 with COVID-19, enrolled during active disease. This sequence joins TRBV27 and TRBJ1-1; possible D gene TRBD1, 5 bases. CDR3 nucleotide sequence: TGTGCCAGCATCAGCGTAGGGGCTGAAGCTTTCTTT. Protein product: CASISVGAEAFF.